This T cell receptor beta chain is drawn from a study of regulatory T cells in long-lasting Graves disease. As for time point: newly diagnosed GD, antithyroid drugs for less than 3 months. Making the TCR library involved RNA that had been extracted from PBMCs. Into tubes containing EDTA, about 10 milliliters of peripheral blood were drawn. Looked up from germline, CDR1 is MNHEY and CDR2 is SMNVEV (reference sequence). Between the trimmed V and J ends, which lost 5 bases and 6 bases, there was a span of 17 bases. The CDR3 runs to 15 residues. With iRepertoire HTBI primers and Arm-PCR of CDR3 regions, TCR beta libraries were built. MiXCR, applied by TCRdb to the multiplex PCR reads, yields one record per CDR3 protein. The sample includes about 460,000 distinct CDR3 sequences, about 14% of them seen just once. This clonotype was recorded at least ten times. A further study also used this sample, focusing on T cells in Graves' hyperthyroidism and ophthalmopathy.

The receptor comes from a woman aged 45-59 years with Graves disease. Material: peripheral blood mononuclear cells (PBMCs), obtained at new diagnosis, from a patient treated with antithyroid drugs. This rearrangement joins TRBV27 to TRBJ1-5; maybe TRBD1 (6 bases). CDR3 loop: CASSTLAGVAQPQHF. The CDR3 region has the DNA TGTGCCAGCAGTACCCTGGCAGGGGTGGCTCAGCCCCAGCATTTT.